Shown below are 16 T cell receptor beta chains from a single sample sequenced in a study of blood T cell repertoires in COVID-19. Sequencing was performed with immunoSEQ multiplex PCR; in TCRdb, only in-frame clones are kept and a portion is missing. Counted here are about 230,000 clones, 80% to 90% occurring once; the ten biggest clones make up 7.5% to 8%. Sequences were obtained from peripheral blood. The origin of the receptors is a woman older than 75 with COVID-19, enrolled during active disease.

The genes are TRBV5-1 and TRBJ2-7, with D perhaps TRBD2 (5 bases). Per germline, CDR1 SGHRS and CDR2 YFSETQ. The length of the CDR3 is 14 residues. Trimming removed 3 bases from V and 7 bases from J, with 17 bases in between. CDR3 amino acids: CASSWGGGPTEQYF. CDR3 nucleotide sequence: TGCGCCAGCAGCTGGGGTGGAGGCCCCACGGAGCAGTACTTC.

This chain joins TRBV18 and TRBJ2-7; no firm D call. V was trimmed by 2 bases and J by 0 bases, leaving 8 bases between them. This CDR3 has 14 amino acids. CDR1 KGHSH and CDR2 LQKENI come from the germline V gene. The CDR3 DNA reads as TGTGCCAGCTCACCATCGCACTCCTCCTACGAGCAGTACTTC. Amino acids: CASSPSHSSYEQYF.

The chain is built from TRBV20-1 and TRBJ2-2; D gene unclear. Germline values: CDR1 DFQATT, CDR2 SNEGSKA (reference sequence). Trimming removed 3 bases at V and 5 bases at J, with 4 bases between. This CDR3 comprises 11 residues. CDR3 DNA sequence: TGCAGTGCTAGGAGGACCGGGGAGCTGTTTTTT. This encodes CSARRTGELFF.

The chain links TRBV3-1 (or the pseudogene TRBV3-2) to TRBJ1-3; 10 nucleotides agree with TRBD1. From germline, CDR1 is LGHDT and CDR2 YNNKEL (reference sequence). CDR3 size: 15 residues. Unmatched junction bases numbered 4, after V lost 4 bases and J lost 4 bases. The CDR3 region has the DNA TGTGCCAGCAGCCGCGGGACAGGGGCCGGAAACACCATATATTTT. Translation gives CASSRGTGAGNTIYF.

The gene calls are TRBV11-3 and TRBJ1-1; D gene unclear. Germline V gene sequence: CDR1 SGHNT, CDR2 YENEEA. Trimming shortened V by 1 base and J by 4 bases, and 7 bases separated the two germline ends. This CDR3 has 13 amino acids. The CDR3 here is CASSLGAGTEAFF. The CDR3, as DNA: TGTGCCAGCAGCTTAGGGGCCGGCACTGAAGCTTTCTTT.

To note about this clone: The sample has other DNA sequences that encode this CDR3 too. The chain joins TRBV6-5 to TRBJ1-6, with 9 bases identical to TRBD1. CDR1 MNHEY and CDR2 SVGAGI come from the germline V gene. The J segment lost 6 bases and the V segment lost 4 bases, leaving 1 base of the junction unmatched. The CDR3 totals 14 residues. In DNA, the CDR3 is TGTGCCAGCAGTTCGGGACAGGGTAATTCACCCCTCCACTTT. Translating gives CASSSGQGNSPLHF.

The V and J genes are TRBV29-1 and TRBJ2-1; 14 bases align to TRBD2. The CDR3 consists of 15 residues. CDR1 is SQVTM, CDR2 ANQGSEA, per germline. V lost 4 bases to trimming and J lost 8 bases; unmatched junction nucleotides: 7. CDR3: CSVAGLAGGRYEQFF. DNA of the CDR3: TGCAGCGTTGCCGGACTAGCGGGGGGCCGATATGAGCAGTTCTTC.

V gene TRBV6-5 combines with J gene TRBJ1-1; D not resolved. The CDR3 covers 13 residues. CDR1 and CDR2 from the germline V gene are MNHEY and SVGAGI. Deletions cut 6 bases from V and 4 bases from J, with 12 bases between. CDR3 in amino acids: CASSLTGSTEAFF. CDR3 DNA: TGTGCCAGCAGCCTAACGGGGTCCACTGAAGCTTTCTTT.

The chain joins TRBV2 to TRBJ1-1; no definite D call. The CDR3 is 12 amino acids. CDR1 is SNHLY and CDR2 is FYNNEI in the germline V gene. Between the trimmed V and J ends, which lost 6 bases and 1 base, there was a span of 6 bases. The CDR3 protein is CASSPRNTEAFF. The CDR3 region has the DNA TGTGCCAGCAGCCCGAGGAACACTGAAGCTTTCTTT.

This chain connects TRBV9 to TRBJ1-3, with no clear D. Between the trimmed V and J ends, which lost 0 bases and 6 bases, there was a span of 10 bases. The CDR3 is 14 residues long. The germline gives CDR1 SGDLS, CDR2 YYNGEE. CDR3 residues: CASSVGGVENTIYF. The CDR3, as DNA: TGTGCCAGCAGCGTAGGAGGAGTCGAAAACACCATATATTTT.

The chain is built from TRBV2 and TRBJ1-1; D call uncertain. The CDR3 length is 13 residues. V was trimmed by 5 bases and J by 2 bases, leaving 9 bases between them. Germline V gene sequence: CDR1 SNHLY, CDR2 FYNNEI. As DNA, the CDR3 is TGTGCCAGCAGTAACAACGAAAACACTGAAGCTTTCTTT. It translates to CASSNNENTEAFF.

This rearrangement joins TRBV9 to TRBJ1-2, with no clear D. Germline CDR1 is SGDLS and CDR2 is YYNGEE. The germline V and J ends were trimmed by 0 bases and 8 bases, with 14 bases remaining between them. The CDR3 sequence is 14 residues long. The CDR3 region is CASSVVDRENGYTF. CDR3 nucleotide sequence: TGTGCCAGCAGCGTAGTGGATAGGGAGAACGGCTACACCTTC.

The J gene is TRBJ1-2, the V gene TRBV5-4; possible D gene TRBD1, 6 bases. The germline V gene has CDR1 SGHNT and CDR2 YYREEE (reference sequence). Trimming removed 4 bases at V and 2 bases at J, with 9 bases between. The CDR3 is 13 residues long. The CDR3 nucleotides read TGTGCCAGCAGCCCCGGACAGAACTATGGCTACACCTTC. Protein sequence: CASSPGQNYGYTF.

This clone showed up just a few times. This chain connects TRBV18 to TRBJ1-3; D possibly corresponds to TRBD1 (5 bases). This CDR3 has 15 amino acids. Germline assignment: CDR1 KGHSH and CDR2 LQKENI. V shed 1 base and J shed 7 bases, with 14 bases lying between them. The CDR3 protein is CASSPLQGLRNTIYF. CDR3 nucleotides: TGTGCCAGCTCACCACTCCAGGGCCTAAGGAACACCATATATTTT.

The V gene is TRBV5-6, the J gene TRBJ2-1; D is undetermined. Between the trimmed V and J ends, which lost 1 base and 4 bases, there was a span of 15 bases. The CDR3 covers 16 residues. Germline V gene data show CDR1 as SGHDT and CDR2 as YYEEEE. The chain's CDR3 is CASSLISGNKYNEQFF. In DNA, the CDR3 is TGTGCCAGCAGCTTGATTTCAGGAAACAAGTACAATGAGCAGTTCTTC.

This clone was observed a single time. This chain uses TRBV5-4 with TRBJ2-3, with 7 bases matching TRBD2. This CDR3 comprises 14 residues. V shed 2 bases, J shed 2 bases, and the junction held 2 bases outside the gene matches. Per the germline V gene, CDR1 is SGHNT and CDR2 is YYREEE (reference sequence). The CDR3: CASSLAGPTDTQYF. CDR3 nucleotide sequence: TGTGCCAGCAGCTTAGCGGGACCCACAGATACGCAGTATTTT. Complete variable domain (other parts from reference TRBV5-4 and TRBJ2-3): ETGVTQSPTHLIKTRGQQVTLRCSSQSGHNTVSWYQQALGQGPQFIFQYYREEENGRGNFPPRFSGLQFPNYSSELNVNALELDDSALYLCASSLAGPTDTQYFGPGTRLTVL.